This TCR beta chain was identified in a study of blood T cell repertoires in COVID-19. Background on the study: Donors in the United States, Italy and Spain gave samples during acute or convalescent COVID-19.

This CDR3 comprises 16 residues. V lost 1 base, J lost 3 bases, and 12 bases lay in between. Germline V gives CDR1 MNHEY, CDR2 SVGAGI. Original analysis: Nucleated cell counts were estimated from reference gene primer amplification. Sequencing was performed with immunoSEQ multiplex PCR; in TCRdb, only in-frame clones are kept and a portion is missing. V and J calls and clone size come straight from that table; D and trimming were deduced from the DNA. The table includes 490,000 or so clones, less than 90% detected once. Ages ranged from about 18 to 89 years, with residence in 24 US areas. Self-reported history from a screening survey and questionnaire set each donor's cohort.

The V call is TRBV6-5, the J call TRBJ2-2, with D possibly TRBD1 on 5 matching bases. The material sequenced was PBMCs or T cells enriched from blood (not recorded which). The source is a woman aged 60-75 years who had recovered from COVID-19. Here the CDR3 DNA reads TGTGCCAGCAGTTACTATTCAGGGCCCTACACCGGGGAGCTGTTTTTT. It translates to CASSYYSGPYTGELFF.